The next 23 T cell receptor beta chains were all read from a single sample in a study of blood T cell repertoires in COVID-19. TCRdb keeps only in-frame clones here, not all; method: immunoSEQ multiplex PCR. Of 350,000 to 550,000 clones in the sample, roughly 85% were seen once. The sequenced material came from PBMCs or T cells enriched from blood (not recorded which). These receptors originate from a young woman with acute COVID-19.

This rearrangement joins TRBV28 to TRBJ1-3; TRBD1 is a possible D gene (6 bases). The CDR3 covers 14 residues. Deletions cut 5 bases from V and 2 bases from J, with 10 bases between. The germline V gene has CDR1 MDHEN and CDR2 SYDVKM. The CDR3: CASSIRGTGNTIYF. The CDR3 region has the DNA TGTGCCAGCAGTATCAGGGGAACTGGAAACACCATATATTTT.

A word on this clone: The sample has other DNA sequences that encode this CDR3 too. The gene calls are TRBV7-9 and TRBJ2-5; 10 nucleotides agree with TRBD2. Germline V gene lookup returns CDR1 SEHNR and CDR2 FQNEAQ (reference sequence). This CDR3 is 15 amino acids long. V gave up 1 base and J gave up 5 bases; unmatched junction bases: 4. CDR3: CASSLVTSGAETQYF. CDR3 DNA sequence: TGTGCCAGCAGCTTAGTAACTAGCGGGGCTGAGACCCAGTACTTC.

The chain links TRBV11-2 to TRBJ1-2; 8 bases align to TRBD1. The germline CDR1 and CDR2 sequences are SGHAT and FQNNGV. CDR3 size: 16 residues. V dropped 5 bases and J dropped 2; count of bases not matched to a gene: 10. This CDR3 is CASSPGTGPTNYGYTF. CDR3 DNA: TGTGCCAGCAGCCCCGGGACAGGACCTACCAACTATGGCTACACCTTC.

The V and J genes are TRBV15 and TRBJ2-5; the D gene is possibly TRBD2 (5 bases). The CDR3 consists of 15 residues. Germline V gives CDR1 LNHNV, CDR2 YYDKDF (reference sequence). Trimming left V 2 bases short and J 5 bases short, with 15 bases between. The DNA for the CDR3 is TGTGCCACCAGCAGACTAGCCACCTCCGGGGAGACCCAGTACTTC. Translation: CATSRLATSGETQYF. Filled out from reference TRBV15 and TRBJ2-5, the complete variable domain reads DAMVIQNPRYQVTQFGKPVTLSCSQTLNHNVMYWYQQKSSQAPKLLFHYYDKDFNNEADTPDNFQSRRPNTSFCFLDIRSPGLGDTAMYLCATSRLATSGETQYFGPGTRLLVL.

This chain joins TRBV15 and TRBJ2-3; D is undetermined. The CDR3 contains 12 residues. Germline values: CDR1 LNHNV, CDR2 YYDKDF (reference sequence). V was clipped by 4 bases and J by 8 bases, with 10 bases between them. DNA for the CDR3: TGTGCCACCAGCAAGAGACCGGGTACGCAGTATTTT. Translation: CATSKRPGTQYF. Complete variable domain (other parts from reference TRBV15 and TRBJ2-3): DAMVIQNPRYQVTQFGKPVTLSCSQTLNHNVMYWYQQKSSQAPKLLFHYYDKDFNNEADTPDNFQSRRPNTSFCFLDIRSPGLGDTAMYLCATSKRPGTQYFGPGTRLTVL.

V and J are TRBV11-2 and TRBJ2-1; 9 bases agree with TRBD2. This CDR3 region has 15 residues. The V segment lost 1 base and the J segment 6 bases; nucleotides outside the gene matches: 4. Germline V gene data show CDR1 as SGHAT and CDR2 as FQNNGV. The CDR3 coding sequence is TGTGCCAGCAGCTTAGGCGGGAGGGCCGTCAATGAGCAGTTCTTC. Encoded protein: CASSLGGRAVNEQFF.

This rearrangement joins TRBV3-1 (or the pseudogene TRBV3-2) to TRBJ1-2; D is unclear. The germline V gene has CDR1 LGHDT and CDR2 YNNKEL (reference sequence). The V end lost 6 bases, the J end lost 7 bases, and 18 bases lay between the germline ends. This CDR3 region has 14 residues. The CDR3 coding sequence is TGTGCCAGCAGTCCCGGACCGACCGCGGGTGGCTACACCTTC. Translation gives CASSPGPTAGGYTF.

The rearrangement joins TRBV24-1 to TRBJ2-2; TRBD1 aligns across 11 bases. Germline V lookup: CDR1 KGHDR, CDR2 SFDVKD. The junction had 3 bases not matched to a gene; V was cut back by 4 bases and J by 6 bases. This CDR3 is 15 amino acids long. The CDR3 protein is CATSDQDRGPGELFF. CDR3 nucleotide sequence: TGTGCCACCAGTGACCAGGACAGGGGGCCCGGGGAGCTGTTTTTT.

This clone was counted only a few times. The V and J genes are TRBV7-9 and TRBJ1-5, with 9 nucleotides matching TRBD1. The V segment lost 3 bases and the J segment 6 bases; nucleotides outside the gene matches: 3. Germline V lookup: CDR1 SEHNR, CDR2 FQNEAQ (reference sequence). The CDR3 extends over 14 amino acids. CDR3 loop: CASSLGQGLQPQHF. CDR3 nucleotide sequence: TGTGCCAGCAGCTTGGGACAGGGTCTTCAGCCCCAGCATTTT.

This chain uses TRBV19 with TRBJ2-1, with 9 bases that match TRBD1. Germline loops: CDR1 LNHDA, CDR2 SQIVND (reference sequence). The V segment lost 5 bases and the J segment 9 bases; nucleotides outside the gene matches: 5. This CDR3 contains 13 residues. The CDR3 nucleotides are TGTGCCAGTAGTGACAGGGGGAAGGCTGAGCAGTTCTTC. It is translated as CASSDRGKAEQFF. Looking up the rest from reference TRBV19 and TRBJ2-1 gives the full variable domain: DGGITQSPKYLFRKEGQNVTLSCEQNLNHDAMYWYRQDPGQGLRLIYYSQIVNDFQKGDIAEGYSVSREKKESFPLTVTSAQKNPTAFYLCASSDRGKAEQFFGPGTRLTVL.

The chain has TRBV7-2 and TRBJ2-1, with 9 bases lining up with TRBD2. V lost 1 base, J lost 5 bases, and 9 bases stayed unmatched. The germline gives CDR1 SGHTA, CDR2 FQGNSA. There are 17 residues in the CDR3. The CDR3: CASSLVLIAGANNEQFF. The CDR3, as DNA: TGTGCCAGCAGCTTAGTATTGATAGCGGGGGCCAACAATGAGCAGTTCTTC.

This clone was seen once. The V and J genes are TRBV7-9 and TRBJ2-7; 7 bases line up with TRBD2. Trimming took 1 base from V and 0 from J; bases not matched to a gene: 3. Germline V lookup: CDR1 SEHNR, CDR2 FQNEAQ (reference sequence). The CDR3 loop spans 15 amino acids. Written as DNA, the CDR3 is TGTGCCAGCAGCTTAGGGGGGGGAGACTCCTACGAGCAGTACTTC. Its translation is CASSLGGGDSYEQYF.

Details on this clone: Within the sample, other DNA sequences also encode this same CDR3. The V call is TRBV19, the J call TRBJ2-7, with TRBD1 matching over 8 bases. Germline V gene data show CDR1 as LNHDA and CDR2 as SQIVND (reference sequence). The CDR3 has 13 amino acids. V trimming: 5 bases; J trimming: 3 bases; junction bases outside the gene matches: 3. CDR3 nucleotide sequence: TGTGCCAGTAGTTCCGGACAGGGCTACGAGCAGTACTTC. Encoded protein: CASSSGQGYEQYF.

Remarks on this clone: The same CDR3 can be traced to other DNA sequences in this sample. The CDR3 spells CASSVGTGNTGELFF. In DNA form, the CDR3 reads TGTGCCAGCAGCGTAGGAACGGGGAACACCGGGGAGCTGTTTTTT. The rearrangement joins TRBV9 to TRBJ2-2; D gene ambiguous. Germline CDR1 SGDLS, CDR2 YYNGEE. Trimming cost V 0 bases and J 1 base, with 7 bases left between them. This CDR3 contains 15 residues.

The rearrangement uses TRBV11-2 and TRBJ2-2; tentative D call: TRBD2 (5 bases). The ends were cut back, 5 bases at V and 7 bases at J, with 11 bases in the middle. Germline CDR1 and CDR2: SGHAT and FQNNGV. This CDR3 has 13 amino acids. Here the CDR3 reads CASSTLVRGELFF. CDR3 nucleotides: TGTGCCAGCAGCACACTAGTACGCGGGGAGCTGTTTTTT.

J is TRBJ2-7 and V is TRBV7-2; TRBD2 agrees at 7 bases. V dropped 6 bases and J dropped 2; count of bases not matched to a gene: 10. Per the germline V gene, CDR1 is SGHTA and CDR2 is FQGNSA. This CDR3 contains 15 residues. As DNA, the CDR3 is TGTGCCAGCAGTTTAAGCGGGGCCTTAACCTACGAGCAGTACTTC. Its translation is CASSLSGALTYEQYF.

This clone was observed once. The V call is TRBV7-9, the J call TRBJ2-7, with 15 bases that match TRBD2. This CDR3 comprises 19 residues. Germline V lookup: CDR1 SEHNR, CDR2 FQNEAQ (reference sequence). Unmatched junction bases numbered 17, after V lost 4 bases and J lost 7 bases. This chain's CDR3 is CASSSSTGGLAGGSREQYF. In nucleotides, the CDR3 is TGTGCCAGCAGCTCCTCCACCGGGGGACTAGCGGGGGGCTCTCGTGAGCAGTACTTC.

Only one count was recorded for this clone. This chain joins TRBV25-1 and TRBJ2-3, with 8 bases fitting TRBD2. V dropped 8 bases and J dropped 1; count of bases not matched to a gene: 5. The V gene's germline CDR1 is MGHDK and CDR2 SYGVNS. The CDR3 sequence is 14 residues long. CDR3 region: CASDGLACTDTQYF. CDR3 DNA sequence: TGTGCCAGCGATGGACTAGCTTGCACAGATACGCAGTATTTT.

The rearrangement links TRBV27 to TRBJ2-7, with 10 bases that match TRBD2. This CDR3 is built from 17 residues. Losses at the gene ends were 6 bases for V and 2 bases for J; bases not matched to a gene: 13. Germline lookup yields CDR1 MNHEY and CDR2 SMNVEV (reference sequence). Here the CDR3 DNA reads TGTGCCAGCAGAGACCCAAATTTAGCGGGAGGTACCTACGAGCAGTACTTC. This translates into CASRDPNLAGGTYEQYF.

This rearrangement joins TRBV19 to TRBJ2-7; D is possibly TRBD2 (6 bases). CDR3 size: 13 residues. CDR1 is LNHDA, CDR2 SQIVND, per germline (reference sequence). V lost 5 bases to trimming and J lost 5 bases, with 13 bases between them. CDR3 sequence: CASSPRDGHEQYF. In nucleotides, the CDR3 is TGTGCCAGTAGTCCGCGGGACGGCCACGAGCAGTACTTC.

The V and J genes are TRBV7-3 and TRBJ2-5, with D possibly matching TRBD1 (7 bases). V lost 3 bases and J lost 2, with 13 bases in between. The germline V gene encodes CDR1 SGHTA and CDR2 FQGTGA. There are 15 residues in the CDR3. The CDR3 coding sequence is TGTGCCAGCAGCTTGACAGGGACTGAACAAGAGACCCAGTACTTC. Protein sequence: CASSLTGTEQETQYF. Based on the CDR3 plus reference TRBV7-3 and TRBJ2-5, the full variable domain is GAGVSQTPSNKVTEKGKYVELRCDPISGHTALYWYRQSLGQGPEFLIYFQGTGAADDSGLPNDRFFAVRPEGSVSTLKIQRTERGDSAVYLCASSLTGTEQETQYFGPGTRLLVL.

Of note for this clone: The identical CDR3 is also encoded by other nucleotide sequences in the sample. The rearrangement links TRBV3-1 (or the pseudogene TRBV3-2) to TRBJ2-5; the D is unclear. CDR1 and CDR2 from the germline V gene are LGHDT and YNNKEL (reference sequence). The CDR3 is 12 amino acids. Trimming left V 0 bases short and J 4 bases short, with 3 bases between. CDR3 amino acids: CASSQDRETQYF. CDR3 DNA sequence: TGTGCCAGCAGCCAAGATCGAGAGACCCAGTACTTC.

This clone was recorded a few times. The V gene is TRBV25-1, the J gene TRBJ2-1; D gene ambiguous. The CDR3 has 11 amino acids. V gave up 4 bases and J gave up 10 bases, with 8 bases separating them. CDR1 and CDR2 from the germline V gene are MGHDK and SYGVNS. In nucleotides, the CDR3 is TGTGCCAGCAGTGGAACGGTCGAGCAGTTCTTC. Its translation is CASSGTVEQFF.